These T cell receptor beta chains were read from a single sample in a study of T cells in Graves' hyperthyroidism and ophthalmopathy. TCRdb itself ran the multiplex PCR reads through MiXCR, one entry per CDR3 protein. The sample shows approximately 590,000 distinct CDR3 sequences, less than 20% of them seen only once. The sequenced material came from blood. These receptors all stem from a woman in her thirties with Graves' hyperthyroidism. The CDR3 runs from the conserved cysteine through the conserved F or W. The D gene is left open where the match is weak.

v_gene,d_gene,j_gene,CDR3aa
TRBV7-9,NA,TRBJ2-1,CASRPDSYNEQFF
TRBV2,TRBD2,TRBJ2-1,CASSVWAGGPDEQFF
TRBV12-3/TRBV12-4,TRBD2,TRBJ2-1,CASSLRLANEQFF
TRBV6-2/TRBV6-3,NA,TRBJ2-1,CASGASAYNEQFF
TRBV20-1,TRBD2,TRBJ2-7,CSARDGRNGEQYF
TRBV28,TRBD1,TRBJ2-7,CASSSPQDRAYEQYF
TRBV7-9,NA,TRBJ2-1,CASSRRGLLLHEQFF
TRBV19,NA,TRBJ1-1,CASRIPGPIDEAFF
TRBV5-1,NA,TRBJ1-1,CASSLSNPSTEAFF
TRBV10-2,NA,TRBJ2-3,CASSESISSSGTDTQYF